One and the same sample provided the 29 T cell receptor beta chains below, sequenced in a study of blood T cell repertoires in COVID-19. Sequencing used immunoSEQ multiplex PCR; TCRdb keeps in-frame clones, though not all of them. Of 60,000 to 70,000 clones listed, around 80% are singletons. The sequenced material came from peripheral blood. The receptor source for this set is a woman in her 70s with acute or convalescent COVID-19.

The rearrangement joins TRBV6-1 to TRBJ2-3; no clear D gene. Germline loops: CDR1 MNHNS, CDR2 SASEGT. CDR3 size: 14 residues. Trimming left V 5 bases short and J 5 bases short, with 14 bases between. CDR3 sequence (DNA): TGTGCCAGCAGTCCCGACACTTCCCAAGATACGCAGTATTTT. This sequence encodes CASSPDTSQDTQYF.

This chain joins TRBV25-1 and TRBJ1-2, with 9 positions matching TRBD1. Germline V gives CDR1 MGHDK, CDR2 SYGVNS. This CDR3 spans 15 amino acids. With 1 base clipped from V and 8 bases from J, the junction kept 8 bases outside the gene matches. Here the CDR3 reads CASSEWDRAGRGYTF. The CDR3 DNA is TGTGCCAGCAGTGAATGGGACAGGGCAGGTCGGGGCTACACCTTC.

This chain connects TRBV11-3 to TRBJ2-5; TRBD1 might be the D (5 bases). This CDR3 is built from 15 residues. Germline loops: CDR1 SGHNT, CDR2 YENEEA. The ends were cut back, 0 bases at V and 1 base at J, with 9 bases in the middle. The CDR3 DNA reads TGTGCCAGCAGCTTAGAGGGAACAGGCCAAGAGACCCAGTACTTC. Its translation is CASSLEGTGQETQYF.

The CDR3 sequence is CAIKSYEFNEQYF. Here the CDR3 DNA reads TGTGCCATCAAGTCCTATGAATTCAACGAGCAGTACTTC. The chain couples TRBV10-3 to TRBJ2-7; D uncertain. The germline V and J ends were trimmed by 7 bases and 5 bases, with 15 bases remaining between them. Germline CDR1 reads ENHRY; CDR2 reads SYGVKD. CDR3 size: 13 residues.

CDR3 sequence: CATSRLTGWEQYF. In nucleotides, the CDR3 is TGTGCCACCAGCAGACTCACGGGGTGGGAGCAGTACTTC. The chain joins TRBV15 to TRBJ2-7; D may be TRBD2 (5 bases). V was pared by 2 bases and J by 7 bases, with 12 bases between. This CDR3 has 13 residues. Germline CDR1 is LNHNV and CDR2 is YYDKDF (reference sequence).

DNA of the CDR3: TGTGCCAGCAGCCCCTCATTGCGAGCGGGGGGGCCTACCGGGGAGCTGTTTTTT. Its translation: CASSPSLRAGGPTGELFF. The rearrangement joins TRBV11-3 to TRBJ2-2, with 10 bases aligning to TRBD2. The CDR3 extends over 18 amino acids. Germline CDR1 and CDR2: SGHNT and YENEEA. V trimming: 5 bases; J trimming: 5 bases; junction bases outside the gene matches: 14.

V and J are TRBV28 and TRBJ2-3, with 8 bases that match TRBD2. V trimming: 2 bases; J trimming: 1 base; junction bases outside the gene matches: 11. The CDR3 sequence is 18 residues long. CDR1 and CDR2 (germline): MDHEN, SYDVKM. CDR3 sequence reads: CASSLLIAGRGGTDTQYF. CDR3 in DNA: TGTGCCAGCAGTTTACTGATAGCGGGGAGAGGCGGCACAGATACGCAGTATTTT. Drawing the rest from reference TRBV28 and TRBJ2-3, the complete variable domain is DVKVTQSSRYLVKRTGEKVFLECVQDMDHENMFWYRQDPGLGLRLIYFSYDVKMKEKGDIPEGYSVSREKKERFSLILESASTNQTSMYLCASSLLIAGRGGTDTQYFGPGTRLTVL.

This clone has just a few counts. CDR3 nucleotides: TGTGCCAGTAGAGCAGGGGGAACTCAGCCCCAGCATTTT. Protein sequence: CASRAGGTQPQHF. The J gene is TRBJ1-5, the V gene TRBV19; 7 bases agree with TRBD1. Germline assignment: CDR1 LNHDA and CDR2 SQIVND (reference sequence). Germline trimming cut 6 bases from V and 6 bases from J; bases unmatched to any gene: 5. CDR3 length: 13 amino acids.

This sequence joins TRBV19 and TRBJ1-6, with D maybe TRBD1 (6 bases). The CDR3 length is 14 residues. Germline V lookup: CDR1 LNHDA, CDR2 SQIVND (reference sequence). V lost 7 bases and J 5 bases, leaving 12 bases between the germline ends. The CDR3 coding sequence is TGTGCCAGTAAAACAGGGTCGAATAATTCACCCCTCCACTTT. This translates into CASKTGSNNSPLHF.

V usage is TRBV6-6 and J usage is TRBJ2-3; perhaps TRBD1 as D (5 bases). Trimming cost V 4 bases and J 5 bases, with 13 bases left between them. Germline V lookup: CDR1 MNHNY, CDR2 SVGAGI (reference sequence). This CDR3 region has 14 residues. The CDR3 loop reads CASSSSSQGDTQYF. In DNA form, the CDR3 reads TGTGCCAGCAGTTCCAGTTCCCAGGGAGATACGCAGTATTTT.

In its sample, this clone was seen a few times. The rearrangement joins TRBV7-9 to TRBJ2-5; possible D gene TRBD2, 5 bases. This CDR3 is built from 12 residues. Looked up from germline, CDR1 is SEHNR and CDR2 is FQNEAQ (reference sequence). The V end lost 5 bases, the J end lost 4 bases, and 8 bases lay between the germline ends. CDR3 DNA: TGTGCCAGCAGCGAGGGCGGAGAGACCCAGTACTTC. Protein sequence: CASSEGGETQYF.

This clone was detected a few times. The chain is built from TRBV2 and TRBJ1-5; D is ambiguous. V was clipped by 6 bases and J by 10 bases, with 25 bases between them. This CDR3 is 16 amino acids long. Germline V gene sequence: CDR1 SNHLY, CDR2 FYNNEI. The CDR3 here is CASSHDTILSFLPQHF. CDR3 nucleotides: TGTGCCAGCAGCCATGACACCATCTTATCTTTTCTTCCCCAGCATTTT.

The chain joins TRBV9 to TRBJ1-4; maybe TRBD1 (6 bases). The CDR3 runs to 13 residues. Germline V lookup: CDR1 SGDLS, CDR2 YYNGEE. Trimming pared 8 bases from V and 8 bases from J, leaving 16 bases between. The CDR3 nucleotides read TGTGCCAGTAACCAGGGGCTGGGGGAAAAACTGTTTTTT. Translated, it gives CASNQGLGEKLFF.

V and J are TRBV28 and TRBJ2-7; D possibly corresponds to TRBD1 (6 bases). Germline CDR1 MDHEN, CDR2 SYDVKM. The CDR3 is 15 residues long. Trimming removed 6 bases from V and 6 bases from J, with 21 bases in between. Here the CDR3 DNA reads TGTGCCAGCAGCCTCGATCCGCTTCAACAGGGCGAGCAGTACTTC. This sequence encodes CASSLDPLQQGEQYF.

The rearrangement uses TRBV6-5 and TRBJ1-6; D unresolved. Germline lookup yields CDR1 MNHEY and CDR2 SVGAGI. This CDR3 is built from 16 residues. Between the trimmed V and J ends, which lost 4 bases and 9 bases, there was a span of 19 bases. The DNA for the CDR3 is TGTGCCAGCAGTTTCCGCCTACGGGAGGGCGGTTCACCCCTCCACTTT. It translates to CASSFRLREGGSPLHF.

This clone was counted between two and nine times. CDR3 sequence: CASSDRGSLNQPQHF. The CDR3 region has the DNA TGCGCCAGCAGCGACAGGGGGAGTCTCAATCAGCCCCAGCATTTT. The genes are TRBV10-2 and TRBJ1-5, with TRBD1 matching over 9 bases. The length of the CDR3 is 15 residues. The germline gives CDR1 WSHSY, CDR2 SAAADI. V shed 6 bases, J shed 3 bases, and the junction held 6 bases outside the gene matches.

This clone turned up a few times. This chain joins TRBV6-5 and TRBJ2-7; 10 bases are shared with TRBD1. With V trimmed by 6 bases and J by 4 bases, 9 bases remained unmatched. Germline loops: CDR1 MNHEY, CDR2 SVGAGI. The CDR3 consists of 15 residues. CDR3 region: CASRTPGQGTYEQYF. The CDR3 coding sequence is TGTGCCAGCAGAACCCCGGGACAGGGGACGTACGAGCAGTACTTC.

The chain links TRBV19 to TRBJ2-2; 10 nucleotides align to TRBD2. CDR1 LNHDA and CDR2 SQIVND come from the germline V gene (reference sequence). V dropped 5 bases and J dropped 7; count of bases not matched to a gene: 7. The length of the CDR3 is 15 residues. The CDR3 coding sequence is TGTGCCAGTAGTCTTAGCGGGGGGAGGAACGGGGAGCTGTTTTTT. Translation: CASSLSGGRNGELFF. Full variable domain (outside the CDR3, taken from reference TRBV19 and TRBJ2-2): DGGITQSPKYLFRKEGQNVTLSCEQNLNHDAMYWYRQDPGQGLRLIYYSQIVNDFQKGDIAEGYSVSREKKESFPLTVTSAQKNPTAFYLCASSLSGGRNGELFFGEGSRLTVL.

This chain uses TRBV21-1 with TRBJ2-2; the table's D call, TRBD2, has no DNA check behind it. TRBV21-1 is a documented pseudogene. This CDR3 is 17 amino acids long. The CDR3 DNA reads as TGTGCCAGCAGCATCAAGGTGGGTAGCGGGGGGGCAGGGGAGCTGTTTTTT. Translating gives CASSIKVGSGGAGELFF.

The V and J genes are TRBV5-4 and TRBJ2-6; 13 bases line up with TRBD2. Germline trimming cut 3 bases from V and 2 bases from J; bases unmatched to any gene: 2. The CDR3 extends over 17 amino acids. CDR1 is SGHNT, CDR2 YYREEE, per germline (reference sequence). The CDR3 reads CASSSGLAGAGANVLTF. Here the CDR3 DNA reads TGTGCCAGCAGCTCTGGACTAGCGGGGGCTGGGGCCAACGTCCTGACTTTC.

This clone was found a few times. The chain employs TRBV15 and TRBJ2-7; tentatively, D is TRBD1 (6 bases). The V end lost 1 base, the J end lost 3 bases, and 10 bases lay between the germline ends. This CDR3 comprises 14 residues. Germline V lookup: CDR1 LNHNV, CDR2 YYDKDF (reference sequence). CDR3 residues: CATSRVQGVYEQYF. The CDR3 DNA is TGTGCCACCAGCAGAGTACAGGGTGTCTACGAGCAGTACTTC.

The rearrangement joins TRBV3-1 (or the pseudogene TRBV3-2) to TRBJ1-6; D is perhaps TRBD1 (6 bases). The germline V gene encodes CDR1 LGHDT and CDR2 YNNKEL (reference sequence). Trimming removed 2 bases at V and 13 bases at J, with 9 bases between. The CDR3 covers 12 residues. The CDR3 protein is CASSQLGGPLHF. The CDR3 DNA follows: TGTGCCAGCAGCCAACTTGGGGGCCCCCTCCACTTT.

The gene calls are TRBV28 and TRBJ1-3; the match to TRBD1 covers 7 bases. V lost 7 bases to trimming and J lost 4 bases; unmatched junction nucleotides: 7. The CDR3 runs 14 residues. CDR1 and CDR2 from the germline V gene are MDHEN and SYDVKM. The CDR3 nucleotides read TGTGCCAGCACTCCACCGGGACAGGGAAACACCATATATTTT. It translates to CASTPPGQGNTIYF.

The chain's CDR3 is CASSLGDRDSDTQYF. In DNA, the CDR3 is TGTGCCAGCAGCTTGGGGGACAGGGATTCAGATACGCAGTATTTT. The rearrangement uses TRBV5-4 and TRBJ2-3, with 9 positions matching TRBD1. Germline loops: CDR1 SGHNT, CDR2 YYREEE (reference sequence). The CDR3 is 15 residues long. J lost 4 bases, V lost 0 bases, and 3 bases had no gene match. The full variable domain, its missing parts supplied by reference TRBV5-4 and TRBJ2-3, is ETGVTQSPTHLIKTRGQQVTLRCSSQSGHNTVSWYQQALGQGPQFIFQYYREEENGRGNFPPRFSGLQFPNYSSELNVNALELDDSALYLCASSLGDRDSDTQYFGPGTRLTVL.

This clone was detected ten times or more. This chain joins TRBV19 and TRBJ2-5; perhaps TRBD2 as D (5 bases). CDR1 is LNHDA and CDR2 is SQIVND in the germline V gene (reference sequence). This CDR3 is built from 12 residues. Trimming stripped 5 bases from V and 5 bases from J, with 9 bases between. CDR3 bases: TGTGCCAGTAGTCTAACGGGGGAGACCCAGTACTTC. Amino acids: CASSLTGETQYF.

The chain joins TRBV9 to TRBJ2-1, with 8 bases that match TRBD1. CDR3 length: 16 residues. CDR1 and CDR2 from the germline V gene are SGDLS and YYNGEE. V lost 7 bases and J lost 7; bases outside the gene matches: 16. The CDR3 region is CASGSTSGGLRNEQFF. The CDR3 DNA is TGTGCCAGCGGATCTACCTCAGGGGGCTTAAGGAATGAGCAGTTCTTC.

This chain connects TRBV5-6 to TRBJ1-2, with D unclear. The germline V and J ends were trimmed by 0 bases and 4 bases, with 10 bases remaining between them. From germline, CDR1 is SGHDT and CDR2 YYEEEE. The CDR3 has 14 residues. The CDR3 nucleotides are TGTGCCAGCAGCTTGGGCAGCGTCAGCTATGGCTACACCTTC. Its protein product is CASSLGSVSYGYTF.

The genes are TRBV15 and TRBJ2-6; possible D gene TRBD1, 6 bases. Trimming cost V 4 bases and J 1 base, with 8 bases left between them. Germline V lookup: CDR1 LNHNV, CDR2 YYDKDF (reference sequence). The CDR3 is 15 residues long. CDR3 coding DNA: TGTGCCACCAGCAAACAGGGTTCTGGGGCCAACGTCCTGACTTTC. Residues: CATSKQGSGANVLTF.

The rearrangement joins TRBV27 to TRBJ2-3; 7 bases match TRBD1. Germline V gives CDR1 MNHEY, CDR2 SMNVEV (reference sequence). V dropped 6 bases and J dropped 0; count of bases not matched to a gene: 6. CDR3 length equals 15 residues. As DNA, the CDR3 is TGTGCCAGCAGCCATAACAGGGGAAGCACAGATACGCAGTATTTT. It translates to CASSHNRGSTDTQYF.